This passage covers 21 T cell receptor beta chains from one sample sequenced in a study of human versus mouse CDR3 diversity and MHC coevolution (dated by TCRdb to about 2017). Library creation used the immunoSEQ multiplex PCR assay. TCRdb carries this immuneACCESS record with in-frame sequences only. Its versions omit some clonotypes, under half of them owing to an unresolved V gene in the studies checked, with the rest unexplained. The sample table contains about 73,000 clones; only one count was recorded for 85% to 95% of them. Together, the top ten hold roughly 0.15% of the sample. Sequenced input: naive CD4+ T cells from blood. The cell subset or site label, as the study defines it: CD45RO-negative CD62L-positive naive CD4 T cells. These TCRs come from a person aged 25 to 69 in good health.

The V gene is TRBV10-3, the J gene TRBJ2-1, with TRBD2 identical over 11 bases. J was trimmed by 0 bases and V by 4 bases; bases with no gene match: 5. The CDR3 spans 17 residues. Germline-derived CDR1 and CDR2 are ENHRY and SYGVKD. The CDR3 is CAISASGGPSSYNEQFF. Here the CDR3 DNA reads TGTGCCATCAGTGCTAGCGGGGGGCCGAGCTCCTACAATGAGCAGTTCTTC.

This chain links TRBV10-1 with TRBJ2-3, with D perhaps TRBD2 (5 bases). The V gene lost 2 bases and the J gene lost 2 bases, with 5 bases spanning the gap. Germline assignment: CDR1 WNHNN and CDR2 SYGVQD (reference sequence). This CDR3 comprises 13 residues. CDR3 coding DNA: TGCGCCAGCAGTGAGGACTACACAGATACGCAGTATTTT. Its translation: CASSEDYTDTQYF.

In its sample, this clone was seen once. The V gene is TRBV2, the J gene TRBJ2-1, with 8 bases identical to TRBD2. The CDR3 has 13 amino acids. CDR1 and CDR2 (germline): SNHLY, FYNNEI. The V and J ends lost 7 bases and 4 bases, in that order; junction bases with no gene match: 3. The DNA for the CDR3 is TGTGCCAGCACCGGGGGGGTTTACAATGAGCAGTTCTTC. Translated: CASTGGVYNEQFF.

V and J are TRBV6-1 and TRBJ2-3; the D gene is possibly TRBD2 (6 bases). Germline V CDR1 and CDR2: MNHNS, SASEGT. V gave up 7 bases and J gave up 0 bases, with 14 bases separating them. The CDR3 is 15 residues long. The CDR3 sequence: CASMGGRASTDTQYF. The CDR3 DNA sequence: TGTGCCAGCATGGGAGGCCGGGCTAGCACAGATACGCAGTATTTT.

This chain links TRBV5-4 with TRBJ2-2; possibly TRBD1 for D (6 bases). The germline V gene has CDR1 SGHNT and CDR2 YYREEE (reference sequence). This CDR3 region has 14 residues. The germline V and J ends were trimmed by 6 bases and 2 bases, with 11 bases remaining between them. The CDR3 DNA is TGTGCCAGCATCGAGGACAGAAACACCGGGGAGCTGTTTTTT. Its translation is CASIEDRNTGELFF.

This clone was observed a single time. The rearrangement joins TRBV29-1 to TRBJ2-5, with TRBD1 matching over 10 bases. Germline CDR1 and CDR2: SQVTM and ANQGSEA. The V and J ends lost 3 bases and 4 bases, in that order; junction bases with no gene match: 2. The CDR3 covers 13 residues. CDR3 protein: CSVDRTGGETQYF. DNA for the CDR3: TGCAGCGTTGATCGGACAGGGGGAGAGACCCAGTACTTC.

The chain couples TRBV7-9 to TRBJ1-1; D may be TRBD1 (6 bases). The CDR3 loop spans 11 amino acids. Germline V gives CDR1 SEHNR, CDR2 FQNEAQ (reference sequence). The V end lost 3 bases, the J end lost 8 bases, and 7 bases lay between the germline ends. CDR3 region: CASSFTGEAFF. CDR3 bases: TGTGCCAGCAGCTTTACAGGGGAAGCTTTCTTT.

The chain has TRBV19 and TRBJ2-3; 8 bases match TRBD1. Trimming at V came to 7 bases and at J to 5 bases, leaving 11 bases not matched to a gene. Germline values: CDR1 LNHDA, CDR2 SQIVND (reference sequence). This CDR3 region has 15 residues. The CDR3 DNA is TGTGCCAGTAAAGACCCAGGGGGCTTTTTAGATACGCAGTATTTT. Residues: CASKDPGGFLDTQYF.

This clone was detected once. The rearrangement joins TRBV10-2 to TRBJ2-1, with 9 nucleotides matching TRBD2. Per germline, CDR1 WSHSY and CDR2 SAAADI. The CDR3 spans 14 residues. The J segment lost 7 bases and the V segment lost 5 bases, leaving 6 bases of the junction unmatched. CDR3 coding DNA: TGCGCCAGCAGTCTAGCGGGAAGGGGGAATGAGCAGTTCTTC. It is translated as CASSLAGRGNEQFF.

Note on this clone: Different DNA sequences within this sample yield the same CDR3. The chain is built from TRBV7-9 and TRBJ2-2; no definite D call. In germline, CDR1 is SEHNR, CDR2 FQNEAQ (reference sequence). The germline V and J ends were trimmed by 4 bases and 0 bases, with 3 bases remaining between them. The CDR3 runs 13 residues. The CDR3 protein is CASSSTNTGELFF. CDR3 in DNA: TGTGCCAGCAGCTCTACGAACACCGGGGAGCTGTTTTTT.

The CDR3 protein is CASSPFPSGREGEQFF. The CDR3 coding sequence is TGTGCCAGCTCACCATTTCCTAGCGGGAGAGAGGGGGAGCAGTTCTTC. The chain has TRBV18 and TRBJ2-1; TRBD2 aligns across 10 bases. Germline CDR1 KGHSH, CDR2 LQKENI. After removal of 2 bases from V and 10 bases from J, the junction contained 11 bases not matched to a gene. The CDR3 consists of 16 residues.

This chain joins TRBV7-3 and TRBJ2-7; 15 bases are shared with TRBD2. There are 16 residues in the CDR3. Losses at the gene ends were 4 bases for V and 4 bases for J; bases not matched to a gene: 5. Per the germline V gene, CDR1 is SGHTA and CDR2 is FQGTGA. CDR3 loop: CASSSAGTSGGYEQYF. In nucleotides, the CDR3 is TGTGCCAGCAGCTCCGCCGGGACTAGCGGGGGGTACGAGCAGTACTTC.

This sequence joins TRBV4-2 and TRBJ2-1; D unresolved. The V and J ends lost 1 base and 5 bases respectively, with 6 bases between them. The germline gives CDR1 LGHNA, CDR2 YNFKEQ. The CDR3 length is 13 residues. The DNA for the CDR3 is TGTGCCAGCAGCCAAGCCAGAAACAATGAGCAGTTCTTC. Its protein is CASSQARNNEQFF.

The CDR3 nucleotides read TGTGCCAGCAGCTTTGGAGAAAACTACGAGCAGTACTTC. It is translated as CASSFGENYEQYF. The chain has TRBV11-2 and TRBJ2-5; unclear D gene. The J call may be wrong; the DNA end is better matched by TRBJ2-7. The V gene's germline CDR1 is SGHAT and CDR2 FQNNGV. This CDR3 spans 13 amino acids.

Here the CDR3 reads CASIPPAGTGGSGANVLTF. The CDR3 DNA reads TGTGCCAGTATTCCGCCGGCCGGGACAGGAGGCTCTGGGGCCAACGTCCTGACTTTC. The rearrangement uses TRBV19 and TRBJ2-6, with 8 bases identical to TRBD1. The CDR3 has 19 amino acids. Germline V gives CDR1 LNHDA, CDR2 SQIVND (reference sequence). Germline trimming cut 7 bases from V and 0 bases from J; bases unmatched to any gene: 14.

This clone came up once. The gene calls are TRBV6-1 and TRBJ1-2; D not certain. The CDR3 spans 12 residues. V shed 9 bases and J shed 2 bases, with 10 bases lying between them. CDR1 and CDR2 (germline): MNHNS, SASEGT. CDR3 residues: CARREGNYGYTF. The CDR3 DNA reads TGTGCCAGAAGGGAGGGAAACTATGGCTACACCTTC.

The rearrangement links TRBV5-6 to TRBJ2-5; the D gene is possibly TRBD2 (5 bases). Looked up from germline, CDR1 is SGHDT and CDR2 is YYEEEE. The CDR3 is 14 residues long. V lost 4 bases and J 7 bases, leaving 17 bases between the germline ends. The CDR3, as DNA: TGTGCCAGCAGCGTGGACTCTATTGTCGGGACCCAGTACTTC. Its translation: CASSVDSIVGTQYF.

The V call is TRBV11-2, the J call TRBJ2-1; a weak D match, TRBD2 (6 bases). V was shortened by 7 bases and J by 0 bases, with 13 bases between the two germline ends. The CDR3 length is 15 residues. Germline loops: CDR1 SGHAT, CDR2 FQNNGV. CDR3 DNA: TGTGCCAGCACTAGTAGGCGGGACTCCTACAATGAGCAGTTCTTC. It specifies CASTSRRDSYNEQFF.

The chain links TRBV19 to TRBJ1-6; 7 bases are a match to TRBD1. This CDR3 has 13 amino acids. Losses at the gene ends were 6 bases for V and 7 bases for J; bases not matched to a gene: 3. Germline-derived CDR1 and CDR2 are LNHDA and SQIVND (reference sequence). CDR3 region: CASRRDSNSPLHF. For the CDR3, the DNA is TGTGCCAGTAGGAGGGACAGCAATTCACCCCTCCACTTT.

The chain recombines TRBV7-2 with TRBJ1-3; TRBD1 is a possible D gene (6 bases). CDR3 length: 14 residues. Germline V gene lookup returns CDR1 SGHTA and CDR2 FQGNSA. V lost 5 bases and J 1 base, leaving 9 bases between the germline ends. The CDR3 region is CASSRTVSGNTIYF. The CDR3 DNA reads as TGTGCCAGCAGCCGGACAGTATCTGGAAACACCATATATTTT.

The chain couples TRBV19 to TRBJ2-1; 9 nucleotides line up with TRBD2. Germline trimming cut 4 bases from V and 5 bases from J; bases unmatched to any gene: 9. CDR3 size: 16 residues. The germline V gene encodes CDR1 LNHDA and CDR2 SQIVND (reference sequence). The DNA for the CDR3 is TGTGCCAGTAGTAACCGTGGAGCGGGAGGAAACAATGAGCAGTTCTTC. It translates to CASSNRGAGGNNEQFF.